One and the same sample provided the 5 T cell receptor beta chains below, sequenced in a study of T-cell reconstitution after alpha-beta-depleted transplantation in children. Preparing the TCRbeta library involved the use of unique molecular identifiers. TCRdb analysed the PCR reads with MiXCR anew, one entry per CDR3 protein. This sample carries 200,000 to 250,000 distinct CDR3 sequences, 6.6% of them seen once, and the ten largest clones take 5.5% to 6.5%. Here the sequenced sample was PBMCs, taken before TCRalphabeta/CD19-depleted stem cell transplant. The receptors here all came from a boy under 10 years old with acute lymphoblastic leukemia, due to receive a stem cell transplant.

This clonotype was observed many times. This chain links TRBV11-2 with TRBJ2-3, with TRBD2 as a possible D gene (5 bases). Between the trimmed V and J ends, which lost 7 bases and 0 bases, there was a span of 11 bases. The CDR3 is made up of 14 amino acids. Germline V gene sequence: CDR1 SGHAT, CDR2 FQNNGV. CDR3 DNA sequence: TGTGCCAGCAACCCGGGATGGAGCACAGATACGCAGTATTTT. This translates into CASNPGWSTDTQYF.

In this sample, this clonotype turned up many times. The CDR3 nucleotides are TGTGCCAGCAGGACAGGGGAGACCCAGTACTTC. Residues: CASRTGETQYF. The chain joins TRBV25-1 to TRBJ2-5; 7 bases agree with TRBD1. The CDR3 runs to 11 residues. Germline loops: CDR1 MGHDK, CDR2 SYGVNS. The V segment lost 6 bases and the J segment 5 bases; nucleotides outside the gene matches: 0.

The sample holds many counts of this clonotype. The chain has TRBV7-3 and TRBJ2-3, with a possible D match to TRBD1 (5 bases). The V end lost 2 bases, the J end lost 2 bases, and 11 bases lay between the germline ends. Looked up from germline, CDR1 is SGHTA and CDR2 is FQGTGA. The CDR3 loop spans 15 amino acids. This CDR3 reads CASSLQGRFTDTQYF. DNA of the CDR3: TGTGCCAGCAGCTTACAGGGAAGGTTCACAGATACGCAGTATTTT.

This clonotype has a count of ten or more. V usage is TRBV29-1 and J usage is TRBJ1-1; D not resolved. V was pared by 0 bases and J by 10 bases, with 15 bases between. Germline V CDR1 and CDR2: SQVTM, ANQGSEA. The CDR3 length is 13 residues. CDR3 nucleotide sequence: TGCAGCGTTGAAGATAGAGGCCGAATGGGAGCTTTCTTT. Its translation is CSVEDRGRMGAFF. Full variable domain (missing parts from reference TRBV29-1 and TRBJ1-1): SAVISQKPSRDICQRGTSLTIQCQVDSQVTMMFWYRQQPGQSLTLIATANQGSEATYESGFVIDKFPISRPNLTFSTLTVSNMSPEDSSIYLCSVEDRGRMGAFFGQGTRLTVV.

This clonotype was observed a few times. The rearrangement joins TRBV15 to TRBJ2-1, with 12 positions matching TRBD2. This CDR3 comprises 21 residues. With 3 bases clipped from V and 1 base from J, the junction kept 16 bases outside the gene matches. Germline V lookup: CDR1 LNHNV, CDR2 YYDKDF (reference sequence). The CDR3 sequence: CATSRADPSGGVFGSYNEQFF. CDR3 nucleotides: TGTGCCACCAGCAGGGCCGACCCTAGCGGGGGGGTTTTTGGGTCCTACAATGAGCAGTTCTTC.